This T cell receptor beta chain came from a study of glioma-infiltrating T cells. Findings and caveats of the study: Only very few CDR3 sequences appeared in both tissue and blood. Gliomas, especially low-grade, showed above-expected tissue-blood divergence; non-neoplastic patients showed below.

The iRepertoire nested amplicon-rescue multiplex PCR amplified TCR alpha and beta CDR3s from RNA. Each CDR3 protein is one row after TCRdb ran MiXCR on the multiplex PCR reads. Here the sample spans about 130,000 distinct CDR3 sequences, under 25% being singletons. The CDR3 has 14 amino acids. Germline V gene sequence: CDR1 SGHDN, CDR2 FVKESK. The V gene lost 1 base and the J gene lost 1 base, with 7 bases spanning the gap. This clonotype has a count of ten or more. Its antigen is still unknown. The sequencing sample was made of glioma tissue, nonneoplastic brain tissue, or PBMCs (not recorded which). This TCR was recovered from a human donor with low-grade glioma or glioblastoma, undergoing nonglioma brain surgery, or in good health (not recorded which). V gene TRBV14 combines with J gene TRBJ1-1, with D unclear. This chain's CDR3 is CASSQGTRNTEAFF. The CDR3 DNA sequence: TGTGCCAGCAGCCAAGGCACCAGGAACACTGAAGCTTTCTTT. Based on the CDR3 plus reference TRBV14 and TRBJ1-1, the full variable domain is EAGVTQFPSHSVIEKGQTVTLRCDPISGHDNLYWYRRVMGKEIKFLLHFVKESKQDESGMPNNRFLAERTGGTYSTLKVQPAELEDSGVYFCASSQGTRNTEAFFGQGTRLTVV.